These 13 T cell receptor beta chains originate from one sample sequenced in a study of blood T cell repertoires in COVID-19. The method was immunoSEQ multiplex PCR; TCRdb's version includes in-frame clones alone and lacks a portion of them. The data show 150,000 or so clones, 75% to 80% seen once. Sample: PBMCs or T cells enriched from blood (not recorded which). The receptor source for this set is a woman between 50 and 59 years old who had recovered from COVID-19.

The chain has TRBV19 and TRBJ2-7; 9 positions match TRBD1. The V and J ends lost 6 bases and 6 bases, in that order; junction bases with no gene match: 9. This CDR3 comprises 14 residues. Germline CDR1 LNHDA, CDR2 SQIVND (reference sequence). CDR3 region: CASSTGTGSSEQYF. CDR3 DNA: TGTGCCAGTAGCACCGGGACAGGGAGTAGCGAGCAGTACTTC.

The rearrangement uses TRBV6-2 or TRBV6-3 and TRBJ2-5; TRBD2 matches 12 bases. The CDR3 sequence is 15 residues long. V was pared by 6 bases and J by 4 bases, with 6 bases of the junction left unmatched. Germline-derived CDR1 and CDR2 are MNHEY and SVGEGT. The CDR3 is CASSVTSGSSETQYF. The DNA for the CDR3 is TGTGCCAGCAGCGTGACTAGCGGGAGTTCAGAGACCCAGTACTTC.

V gene TRBV10-1 combines with J gene TRBJ2-7; D perhaps matches TRBD1 (6 bases). V was shortened by 7 bases and J by 4 bases, with 20 bases between the two germline ends. CDR1 is WNHNN, CDR2 SYGVQD, per germline (reference sequence). The CDR3 consists of 15 residues. In DNA form, the CDR3 reads TGCGCCAGCAAGATTCACAGGATCAGGGGATACGAGCAGTACTTC. It yields the protein CASKIHRIRGYEQYF.

Written as DNA, the CDR3 is TGTGCCAGCAGTGACCGGGGCGGACAGTCCTACGAGCAGTACTTC. This gives the protein CASSDRGGQSYEQYF. V gene TRBV6-1 combines with J gene TRBJ2-7, with a possible D match to TRBD1 (6 bases). Germline loops: CDR1 MNHNS, CDR2 SASEGT. V lost 3 bases and J 1 base, leaving 13 bases between the germline ends. The CDR3 has 15 amino acids.

The chain has TRBV28 and TRBJ1-3; D gene ambiguous. This CDR3 region has 13 residues. The germline V gene has CDR1 MDHEN and CDR2 SYDVKM. V lost 5 bases and J 0 bases, leaving 5 bases between the germline ends. The CDR3 spells CASSPFSGNTIYF. The CDR3 bases are TGTGCCAGCAGTCCTTTCTCTGGAAACACCATATATTTT.

The V and J genes are TRBV11-3 and TRBJ2-7; 10 nucleotides agree with TRBD2. CDR1 is SGHNT and CDR2 is YENEEA in the germline V gene. The length of the CDR3 is 15 residues. J was trimmed by 5 bases and V by 1 base; bases with no gene match: 5. CDR3 loop: CASSLVIGTSDEQYF. The CDR3 DNA reads TGTGCCAGCAGCTTAGTTATAGGGACTAGCGACGAGCAGTACTTC.

The J gene is TRBJ2-3, the V gene TRBV11-1, with TRBD2 as a possible D gene (5 bases). The ends were cut back, 4 bases at V and 0 bases at J, with 14 bases in the middle. From germline, CDR1 is SGHAT and CDR2 FQDESV (reference sequence). CDR3 length: 16 residues. The DNA of the CDR3 is TGTGCCAGCAGCTCCCCCAGCGGAGCTAGCACAGATACGCAGTATTTT. Translation: CASSSPSGASTDTQYF.

This clone was found once. The chain uses TRBV30 and TRBJ2-1; 10 bases are a match to TRBD1. Germline loops: CDR1 GTSNPN, CDR2 SVGIG (reference sequence). This CDR3 has 16 amino acids. V was clipped by 5 bases and J by 6 bases; unmatched bases: 13. The CDR3: CAWGRAGQGKINEQFF. DNA of the CDR3: TGTGCCTGGGGCCGCGCGGGACAGGGGAAGATCAATGAGCAGTTCTTC.

V gene TRBV5-6 combines with J gene TRBJ1-3; D uncertain. V was cut by 1 base and J by 3 bases, with 5 bases left in between. This CDR3 region has 13 residues. The germline gives CDR1 SGHDT, CDR2 YYEEEE. This CDR3 reads CASSLYYGNTIYF. CDR3 DNA sequence: TGTGCCAGCAGCTTGTACTATGGAAACACCATATATTTT.

This clone was recorded at least ten times. The CDR3 protein is CASSMGQGDQPQHF. The CDR3 nucleotides read TGCGCCAGCAGCATGGGACAGGGTGATCAGCCCCAGCATTTT. The rearrangement uses TRBV5-1 and TRBJ1-5, with 9 bases aligning to TRBD1. The CDR3 is 14 amino acids. J was trimmed by 5 bases and V by 4 bases; bases with no gene match: 4. Germline V gene sequence: CDR1 SGHRS, CDR2 YFSETQ.

The gene calls are TRBV7-9 and TRBJ2-1; 11 bases match TRBD2. Unmatched junction bases numbered 6, after V lost 5 bases and J lost 6 bases. The CDR3 loop spans 15 amino acids. CDR1 is SEHNR, CDR2 FQNEAQ, per germline (reference sequence). CDR3 protein: CASSHSGGAFNEQFF. CDR3 DNA sequence: TGTGCCAGCAGCCATAGCGGGGGGGCTTTCAATGAGCAGTTCTTC.

CDR3 sequence: CASSPNSGTGFYEQYF. CDR3 nucleotides: TGCGCCAGCAGCCCAAACTCGGGGACAGGCTTCTACGAGCAGTACTTC. The chain couples TRBV4-1 to TRBJ2-7, with 8 bases identical to TRBD1. The V gene's germline CDR1 is MGHRA and CDR2 YSYEKL. V lost 4 bases and J lost 3; bases outside the gene matches: 11. The CDR3 loop spans 16 amino acids.

As DNA, the CDR3 is TGTGCCAGTATGGTGACAGGGATGGACTATGGCTACACCTTC. Translating gives CASMVTGMDYGYTF. The chain employs TRBV19 and TRBJ1-2; 7 bases align to TRBD1. Germline trimming cut 7 bases from V and 3 bases from J; bases unmatched to any gene: 8. CDR3 length equals 14 residues. In germline, CDR1 is LNHDA, CDR2 SQIVND (reference sequence).